These 9 T cell receptor beta chains share one sample of origin, sequenced in a study of shared clonotypes between healthy human individuals. Assay used: immunoSEQ multiplex PCR; TCRdb lists only in-frame clones, some missing. The table records millions of clones, approximately 90% of them present only once. The source material was naive CD4+ T cells sorted from blood. Stated subset: CD45RA+ positively selected. The source is a man between 18 and 35 years old in good health.

On this clone itself: The same CDR3 is also encoded by other DNA sequences in this sample. V gene TRBV18 combines with J gene TRBJ1-2; 11 nucleotides agree with TRBD1. The junction had 4 bases not matched to a gene; V was cut back by 3 bases and J by 7 bases. Germline CDR1 reads KGHSH; CDR2 reads LQKENI. This CDR3 contains 14 residues. The CDR3 nucleotides are TGTGCCAGCTCACCCGGACAGGGGGCCGGTGGCTACACCTTC. Protein: CASSPGQGAGGYTF.

This chain uses TRBV5-4 with TRBJ2-3; tentative D call: TRBD2 (7 bases). Trimming removed 4 bases from V and 1 base from J, with 13 bases in between. Germline V gives CDR1 SGHNT, CDR2 YYREEE (reference sequence). The CDR3 is made up of 15 amino acids. CDR3 nucleotide sequence: TGTGCCAGCAGCGGACAGCTAGCGGGCACAGATACGCAGTATTTT. Translation gives CASSGQLAGTDTQYF.

This chain links TRBV6-4 with TRBJ2-3; D perhaps matches TRBD2 (6 bases). V was cut by 3 bases and J by 8 bases, with 6 bases left in between. Per germline, CDR1 MRHNA and CDR2 SNTAGT. This CDR3 is 11 amino acids long. The CDR3 DNA reads TGTGCCAGCAGTGAGGGAGGTACGCAGTATTTT. It codes for CASSEGGTQYF.

The chain carries TRBV5-4 and TRBJ1-2; D uncertain. This CDR3 is 14 amino acids long. Germline V gives CDR1 SGHNT, CDR2 YYREEE (reference sequence). V was cut by 0 bases and J by 4 bases, with 10 bases left in between. The CDR3 DNA reads TGTGCCAGCAGCTTGGGAAAACTATTCTATGGCTACACCTTC. Protein: CASSLGKLFYGYTF.

This clone has a single count. The chain recombines TRBV4-3 with TRBJ2-2; TRBD2 aligns across 11 bases. This CDR3 region has 16 residues. The V segment lost 1 base and the J segment 4 bases; nucleotides outside the gene matches: 2. Germline V gives CDR1 LGHNA, CDR2 YSLEER. The CDR3 reads CASSQGGTSGTGELFF. CDR3 DNA: TGCGCCAGCAGCCAAGGAGGGACTAGCGGCACCGGGGAGCTGTTTTTT.

The chain carries TRBV11-2 and TRBJ1-1, with 7 bases fitting TRBD1. The germline CDR1 and CDR2 sequences are SGHAT and FQNNGV. This CDR3 comprises 16 residues. With 5 bases clipped from V and 6 bases from J, the junction kept 15 bases outside the gene matches. The DNA of the CDR3 is TGTGCCAGCAGCCCCGACGGAAGGGGGCGATTCGCTGAAGCTTTCTTT. Translation: CASSPDGRGRFAEAFF.

The chain has TRBV6-5 and TRBJ1-6; D is undetermined. Germline lookup yields CDR1 MNHEY and CDR2 SVGAGI. This CDR3 has 14 amino acids. Between the trimmed V and J ends, which lost 6 bases and 9 bases, there was a span of 15 bases. The CDR3 DNA sequence: TGTGCCAGCAGACCGGGTGATAATGTTTCACCCCTCCACTTT. This gives the protein CASRPGDNVSPLHF.

The rearrangement links TRBV9 to TRBJ2-1; 12 bases fit TRBD2. From germline, CDR1 is SGDLS and CDR2 YYNGEE. The CDR3 sequence is 15 residues long. Trimming took 4 bases from V and 8 from J; bases not matched to a gene: 7. The CDR3 here is CASSTLAGGRDEQFF. The CDR3 DNA is TGTGCCAGCAGCACCCTAGCGGGAGGGAGAGATGAGCAGTTCTTC.

V usage is TRBV29-1 and J usage is TRBJ2-5, with 11 positions matching TRBD2. The J call may be incorrect, as the DNA end agrees better with TRBJ2-7. The CDR3 runs 16 residues. The germline V gene has CDR1 SQVTM and CDR2 ANQGSEA. CDR3 in amino acids: CSEDTGLAEFSYEQYF. CDR3 bases: TGCAGCGAAGACACGGGACTAGCGGAATTTTCCTACGAGCAGTACTTC.